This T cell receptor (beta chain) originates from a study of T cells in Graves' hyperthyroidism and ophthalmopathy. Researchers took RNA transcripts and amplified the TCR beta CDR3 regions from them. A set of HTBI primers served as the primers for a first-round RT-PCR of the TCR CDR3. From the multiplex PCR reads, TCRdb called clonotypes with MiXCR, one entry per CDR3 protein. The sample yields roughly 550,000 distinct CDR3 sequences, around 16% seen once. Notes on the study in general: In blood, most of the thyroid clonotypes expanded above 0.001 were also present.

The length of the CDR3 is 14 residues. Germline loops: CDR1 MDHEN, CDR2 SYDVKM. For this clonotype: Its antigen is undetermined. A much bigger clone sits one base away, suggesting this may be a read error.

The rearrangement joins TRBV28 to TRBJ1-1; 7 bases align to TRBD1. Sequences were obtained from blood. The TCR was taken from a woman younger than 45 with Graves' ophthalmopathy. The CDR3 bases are TGTGCCAGCAGTTTCCAGGGGGGGAACACTGGAGCTTTCTTT. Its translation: CASSFQGGNTGAFF.